Listed below are T cell receptor beta chains from one sample, sequenced in a study of blood T cells in healthy people across ages. TCRdb redid the calling of the 5' RACE reads with MiXCR, one entry per CDR3 protein. The table includes about 1.1 million distinct CDR3 sequences, about two fifths detected once. Specimen: blood. The receptors were sampled from a man aged 18 to 35 in good health. Both conserved end residues are part of each CDR3. D genes are given only for firm matches. The size of a clone is reported for some rows only, either as once, few or many, or as a class for expanded clones.

v_gene	d_gene	len	j_gene	abundance	CDR3aa	CDR3nt
TRBV29-1	NA	13	TRBJ1-2	NA	CSVGRESNYGYTF	TGCAGCGTTGGACGGGAGTCGAACTATGGCTACACCTTC
TRBV20-1	NA	14	TRBJ1-1	few	CSASAHGGNTEAFF	TGCAGTGCTAGTGCACATGGAGGGAACACTGAAGCTTTCTTT
TRBV5-1	NA	14	TRBJ2-7	NA	CASKTQGQNYEQYF	TGCGCCAGCAAAACTCAAGGACAGAACTACGAGCAGTACTTC
TRBV7-8	NA	14	TRBJ2-7	few	CASSFAGRVFEQYF	TGTGCCAGCAGCTTCGCCGGCAGGGTTTTCGAGCAGTACTTC
TRBV6-5	NA	14	TRBJ2-5	few	CASSYRPEVETQYF	TGTGCCAGCAGTTACAGACCGGAGGTGGAGACCCAGTACTTC
TRBV20-1	NA	13	TRBJ2-3	NA	CGPLAGGGDTQYF	TGCGGACCACTGGCTGGGGGCGGAGATACGCAGTATTTT
TRBV4-2	NA	13	TRBJ1-1	NA	CASSQSRDTEAFF	TGTGCCAGCAGCCAAAGCCGAGACACTGAAGCTTTCTTT
TRBV7-9	NA	15	TRBJ2-1	NA	CASSLTGILHNERYF	TGTGCCAGCAGCTTAACCGGGATATTGCACAATGAGCGGTACTTC
TRBV6-5	NA	15	TRBJ1-2	NA	CASLKVEGLNYGYTF	TGTGCCAGCCTGAAGGTAGAGGGGCTGAACTATGGCTACACCTTC
TRBV5-1	TRBD1	14	TRBJ1-1	NA	CASSEGAADTEAFF	TGCGCCAGCAGCGAGGGGGCCGCGGATACTGAAGCTTTCTTT
TRBV4-2	TRBD1	15	TRBJ1-5	few	CASSRTGGDNQPQHF	TGTGCCAGCAGCCGCACAGGGGGGGATAATCAGCCCCAGCATTTT
TRBV12-3/TRBV12-4	NA	12	TRBJ2-1	few	CASSLDGRGLFF	TGTGCCAGCAGTTTAGACGGCAGGGGTTTGTTCTTC
TRBV20-1	NA	15	TRBJ2-2	NA	CSARDRTWGAGELFF	TGCAGTGCTAGGGATAGGACCTGGGGGGCCGGGGAGCTGTTTTTT
TRBV20-1	TRBD1	14	TRBJ2-7	NA	CSATISGTADEQYF	TGCAGTGCCACAATATCCGGGACAGCCGACGAGCAGTACTTC
TRBV5-5	NA	14	TRBJ2-5	NA	CASSLEGFEETQYF	TGTGCCAGCAGCTTGGAAGGGTTCGAAGAGACCCAGTACTTC
TRBV10-3	NA	13	TRBJ1-1	NA	CATLGSDRGKAFF	TGTGCCACCTTAGGGTCAGACCGGGGAAAAGCTTTCTTT
TRBV12-3/TRBV12-4	TRBD2	14	TRBJ2-3	many	CASRPGGYTDTQYF	TGTGCCAGCCGACCGGGGGGATACACAGATACGCAGTATTTT
TRBV20-1	NA	16	TRBJ2-2	NA	CSARDPTPDSAGELFF	TGCAGTGCTAGAGATCCGACCCCAGACAGCGCCGGGGAGCTGTTTTTT
TRBV6-6	NA	13	TRBJ2-3	NA	CASTGQATDTQYF	TGTGCCAGCACAGGCCAGGCCACAGATACGCAGTATTTT
TRBV3-1	NA	16	TRBJ1-5	NA	CASSQDKSPGNQPQHF	TGTGCCAGCAGCCAAGATAAGAGCCCAGGGAATCAGCCCCAGCATTTT
TRBV3-1	NA	15	TRBJ1-3	NA	CASSPQGGSGNTIYF	TGTGCCAGCAGCCCGCAAGGGGGCTCTGGAAACACCATATATTTT
TRBV5-1	NA	13	TRBJ2-1	few	CASSVGQFNEQFF	TGCGCCAGCAGCGTAGGACAGTTCAATGAGCAGTTCTTC
TRBV20-1	TRBD2	15	TRBJ2-3	NA	CSASSLAESTDTQYF	TGCAGTGCTAGTTCCCTAGCGGAAAGCACAGATACGCAGTATTTT
TRBV6-4	NA	16	TRBJ1-6	NA	CASSESTGRNNSPLHF	TGTGCCAGCAGTGAATCGACGGGCAGGAATAATTCACCCCTCCACTTT
TRBV2	NA	14	TRBJ2-7	few	CASSDGGNGYEQYF	TGTGCCAGCAGTGATGGGGGTAATGGCTACGAGCAGTACTTC
TRBV24-1	NA	15	TRBJ2-1	few	CATSDSPARSNEQFF	TGTGCCACCAGTGATTCCCCGGCTAGATCCAATGAGCAGTTCTTC
TRBV20-1	TRBD2	14	TRBJ2-2	once	CSANAGGQGGELFF	TGCAGTGCTAACGCGGGGGGGCAAGGCGGGGAGCTGTTTTTT
TRBV30	TRBD1	12	TRBJ2-7	NA	CAWGGQGIEQYF	TGTGCCTGGGGAGGACAGGGGATCGAGCAGTACTTC
TRBV3-1	NA	14	TRBJ1-2	many	CASSQGAIGYGYTF	TGTGCCAGCAGCCAAGGAGCTATCGGCTATGGCTACACCTTC
TRBV27	TRBD1	17	TRBJ2-3	NA	CASSQLGTAASTDTQYF	TGTGCCAGCAGCCAGCTCGGGACAGCTGCTAGCACAGATACGCAGTATTTT
TRBV29-1	TRBD1	16	TRBJ2-7	NA	CSVEGGVGQGVPEQYF	TGCAGCGTTGAAGGAGGGGTAGGACAGGGAGTCCCAGAGCAGTACTTC
TRBV20-1	NA	14	TRBJ2-5	few	CSAVRPLKPHEQYF	TGCAGTGCTGTCCGGCCCCTAAAGCCCCATGAGCAGTACTTC
TRBV5-5	NA	18	TRBJ1-6	NA	CASSLDRPGGSYNSPLHF	TGTGCCAGCAGCTTGGACAGGCCTGGCGGCTCCTATAATTCACCCCTCCACTTT
TRBV20-1	NA	11	TRBJ1-2	few	CSAGGLAGYTF	TGCAGTGCGGGGGGGCTCGCCGGCTACACCTTC
TRBV18	NA	14	TRBJ1-2	NA	CASSSSGYYYGYTF	TGTGCCAGCTCAAGCTCAGGGTACTACTATGGCTACACCTTC
TRBV12-3/TRBV12-4	NA	14	TRBJ2-3	few	CASSLIADTDTQYF	TGTGCCAGCAGTTTAATAGCGGACACAGATACGCAGTATTTT
TRBV29-1	NA	9	TRBJ1-2	NA	CSVGGGYTF	TGCAGCGTTGGGGGTGGCTACACCTTC
TRBV9	TRBD1	14	TRBJ1-5	NA	CASSIGDSHQPQHF	TGTGCCAGCAGCATTGGGGACAGCCATCAGCCCCAGCATTTT
TRBV5-1	NA	14	TRBJ1-2	few	CASSPLGGHYGYTF	TGCGCCAGCAGCCCGCTTGGGGGGCACTATGGCTACACCTTC
TRBV12-3/TRBV12-4	TRBD2	14	TRBJ2-3	many	CASTVEAGVDTQYF	TGTGCCAGCACCGTCGAAGCGGGGGTTGATACGCAGTATTTT
TRBV2	TRBD1	16	TRBJ2-1	NA	CASKADRASSYNEQFF	TGTGCCAGCAAGGCTGACAGGGCTAGCTCCTACAATGAGCAGTTCTTC
TRBV28	NA	13	TRBJ1-1	NA	CASSFEGVAEAFF	TGTGCCAGCAGTTTCGAGGGGGTGGCTGAAGCTTTCTTT
TRBV20-1	NA	14	TRBJ2-7	many	CSARETAYSREQYF	TGCAGTGCTAGAGAAACGGCCTACTCGCGAGAGCAGTACTTC
TRBV29-1	NA	16	TRBJ2-3	NA	CSVGGFVEGRTDTQYF	TGCAGCGTTGGGGGGTTCGTGGAGGGCCGCACAGATACGCAGTATTTT
TRBV5-1	TRBD1	15	TRBJ1-1	few	CASSGTGTGVSEAFF	TGCGCCAGCAGCGGGACCGGGACAGGGGTATCTGAAGCTTTCTTT
TRBV4-3	NA	15	TRBJ2-3	many	CASSDCRRPVDTQYF	TGCGCCAGCAGCGACTGCAGGCGGCCAGTGGATACGCAGTATTTT
TRBV29-1	NA	12	TRBJ2-7	NA	CSVWDGNDEQYF	TGCAGCGTCTGGGACGGGAACGACGAGCAGTACTTC
TRBV6-2/TRBV6-3	NA	14	TRBJ1-1	NA	CASSETAINTEAFF	TGTGCCAGCAGCGAGACAGCGATCAACACTGAAGCTTTCTTT
TRBV7-9	NA	16	TRBJ2-1	few	CASRGFGKGSYNEQFF	TGTGCCAGCAGAGGCTTTGGCAAGGGATCCTACAATGAGCAGTTCTTC
TRBV9	TRBD2	15	TRBJ2-7	few	CASSVSGGASYEQYF	TGTGCCAGCAGCGTTAGCGGGGGGGCGTCCTACGAGCAGTACTTC
TRBV7-9	NA	11	TRBJ2-5	NA	CASSVDGRKYF	TGTGCCAGCAGCGTCGACGGACGGAAGTACTTC
TRBV29-1	NA	11	TRBJ2-1	once	CSAIPYNEQFF	TGCAGCGCAATACCTTACAATGAGCAGTTCTTC
TRBV27	TRBD1	14	TRBJ1-1	few	CASSLEDRSTEAFF	TGTGCCAGCAGTTTGGAGGACAGGAGCACTGAAGCTTTCTTT
TRBV5-4	NA	13	TRBJ1-1	few	CAGRDTMNTEAFF	TGTGCCGGAAGGGACACTATGAACACTGAAGCTTTCTTT
TRBV11-3	NA	14	TRBJ2-3	NA	CASSDRSGIDTQYF	TGTGCCAGCAGCGACCGGTCCGGGATAGATACGCAGTATTTT
TRBV9	NA	12	TRBJ1-2	NA	CASREGTYGYTF	TGTGCCAGCAGGGAAGGGACCTATGGCTACACCTTC
TRBV4-2	NA	15	TRBJ1-2	NA	CASSQEGAAGYGYTF	TGTGCCAGCAGCCAAGAGGGCGCCGCTGGCTATGGCTACACCTTC
TRBV4-2	TRBD1	14	TRBJ2-5	NA	CASNQDRGAETQYF	TGTGCCAGCAACCAAGACAGGGGGGCAGAGACCCAGTACTTC
TRBV7-2	NA	15	TRBJ2-3	few	CASSLYVTSTDTQYF	TGTGCCAGCAGCTTATACGTGACTAGTACAGATACGCAGTATTTT
TRBV6-2/TRBV6-3	NA	12	TRBJ2-7	few	CASSYPAYEQYF	TGTGCCAGCAGTTACCCAGCGTACGAGCAGTACTTC